Shown below are 12 T cell receptor beta chains from a single sample sequenced in a study of control samples from healthy donors and cancer patients (dated by TCRdb to the early 2020s). The library came from the immunoSEQ multiplex PCR assay. TCRdb retrieved this table from immuneACCESS and kept in-frame rearrangements only. Not all clones are present; in checked studies, unresolved V genes account for under half, and no reason is known for the remainder. The sample table lists about 160,000 clones, 70% to 90% of them with a count of one. 12% of the sample is in the top ten clones. Material: blood. The receptor set was obtained from a man aged 25-45 years in good health.

J is TRBJ2-3 and V is TRBV5-6, with unresolved D. The CDR3 extends over 13 amino acids. Germline V gene data show CDR1 as SGHDT and CDR2 as YYEEEE. The germline V and J ends were trimmed by 0 bases and 4 bases, with 6 bases remaining between them. The CDR3 DNA reads TGTGCCAGCAGCTTGGATCCCCCAGATACGCAGTATTTT. Encoded protein: CASSLDPPDTQYF. Looking up the rest from reference TRBV5-6 and TRBJ2-3 gives the full variable domain: DAGVTQSPTHLIKTRGQQVTLRCSPKSGHDTVSWYQQALGQGPQFIFQYYEEEERQRGNFPDRFSGHQFPNYSSELNVNALLLGDSALYLCASSLDPPDTQYFGPGTRLTVL.

This sequence joins TRBV9 and TRBJ2-1; 9 bases are a match to TRBD2. Trimming took 2 bases from V and 0 from J; bases not matched to a gene: 6. This CDR3 has 17 residues. Per the germline V gene, CDR1 is SGDLS and CDR2 is YYNGEE. The CDR3 region has the DNA TGTGCCAGCAGCGTCTTAGCGGGGGAAAGCTCCTACAATGAGCAGTTCTTC. It is translated as CASSVLAGESSYNEQFF.

The rearrangement links TRBV7-9 to TRBJ2-7; the D is unclear. The V and J ends lost 2 bases and 4 bases respectively, with 15 bases between them. The CDR3 has 15 residues. Germline V lookup: CDR1 SEHNR, CDR2 FQNEAQ (reference sequence). The CDR3 nucleotides are TGTGCCAGCAGCTTATTTGACGTAGGGATTTACGAGCAGTACTTC. It yields the protein CASSLFDVGIYEQYF.

The V gene is TRBV5-1, the J gene TRBJ1-1, with 7 bases lining up with TRBD1. Germline V lookup: CDR1 SGHRS, CDR2 YFSETQ. The CDR3 has 15 residues. V shed 0 bases, J shed 6 bases, and the junction held 8 bases outside the gene matches. CDR3 residues: CASSLGDRDGPEAFF. CDR3 coding DNA: TGCGCCAGCAGCTTGGGAGACAGGGACGGTCCTGAAGCTTTCTTT.

The rearrangement joins TRBV19 to TRBJ1-2; D gene uncertain. Deletions cut 6 bases from V and 0 bases from J, with 5 bases between. Germline assignment: CDR1 LNHDA and CDR2 SQIVND (reference sequence). The CDR3 runs 12 residues. This CDR3 is CASRNSNYGYTF. DNA of the CDR3: TGTGCCAGTAGAAACTCTAACTATGGCTACACCTTC.

The chain couples TRBV18 to TRBJ1-5; D gene ambiguous. Germline CDR1 KGHSH, CDR2 LQKENI. The CDR3 consists of 13 residues. The V and J ends lost 2 bases and 11 bases respectively, with 13 bases between them. Written as DNA, the CDR3 is TGTGCCAGCTCACCAGAGGGCCCAACCGCCCAGCATTTT. Translating gives CASSPEGPTAQHF.

V usage is TRBV25-1 and J usage is TRBJ2-4; no definite D call. This CDR3 comprises 12 residues. With 4 bases removed from V and 12 bases from J, the gap between germline ends came to 13 bases. CDR1 is MGHDK, CDR2 SYGVNS, per germline. The CDR3 sequence is CASSAQERTQYF. CDR3 in DNA: TGTGCCAGCAGTGCCCAGGAGAGGACTCAGTACTTC.

The genes are TRBV6-4 and TRBJ1-2; TRBD1 matches 8 bases. Germline V gene lookup returns CDR1 MRHNA and CDR2 SNTAGT. The CDR3 totals 16 residues. V shed 2 bases, J shed 0 bases, and the junction held 5 bases outside the gene matches. CDR3 sequence: CASSDLQGDANYGYTF. The CDR3 DNA reads TGTGCCAGCAGTGACCTACAGGGGGACGCTAACTATGGCTACACCTTC.

The J gene is TRBJ2-7, the V gene TRBV4-3; 11 bases align to TRBD1. Trimming took 3 bases from V and 4 from J; bases not matched to a gene: 5. The CDR3 spans 15 residues. From germline, CDR1 is LGHNA and CDR2 YSLEER. CDR3 DNA sequence: TGCGCCAGCAGCCAGAGGACAGGGGGCCAGTACGAGCAGTACTTC. Its protein is CASSQRTGGQYEQYF.

The genes are TRBV28 and TRBJ1-5, with 7 nucleotides matching TRBD1. This CDR3 spans 13 amino acids. The germline CDR1 and CDR2 sequences are MDHEN and SYDVKM. The ends lost 6 bases at V and 2 bases at J; junction bases unmatched: 1. The CDR3 loop reads CASRGGRNQPQHF. In nucleotides, the CDR3 is TGTGCCAGCAGAGGGGGCCGCAATCAGCCCCAGCATTTT.

The rearrangement uses TRBV5-1 and TRBJ2-1; D not resolved. This CDR3 region has 13 residues. Germline-derived CDR1 and CDR2 are SGHRS and YFSETQ. V was shortened by 5 bases and J by 6 bases, with 12 bases between the two germline ends. The CDR3 spells CASRSLTGNEQFF. The DNA of the CDR3 is TGCGCCAGCAGGTCCTTGACTGGCAATGAGCAGTTCTTC.

The gene calls are TRBV10-3 and TRBJ1-3; D is perhaps TRBD1 (5 bases). Trimming cost V 10 bases and J 8 bases, with 12 bases left between them. The CDR3 runs to 11 residues. In germline, CDR1 is ENHRY, CDR2 SYGVKD. The CDR3 protein is CATGGSDTIYF. CDR3 nucleotides: TGTGCCACGGGGGGGAGTGACACCATATATTTT.